This T cell receptor (beta chain) appears in the sequencing data of a study of PD-1 blockade in mismatch repair-deficient tumors (dated by TCRdb to 2017 to 2019). Broadly, across the study: Between September 2013 and 2016, roughly 84 consecutive patients with eleven to twelve mismatch repair-deficient cancer types, all previously treated and progressing, were enrolled in the trial. Tumor-associated T cell clones in the peripheral blood of patients responding to PD-1 blockade were tracked using deep sequencing of TCR CDR3 regions. What the study reported, not specific to this receptor: Tumor-resident clones, often undetectable in blood before treatment, expanded rapidly after pembrolizumab and then contracted, generally before radiologic responses.

The library came from the immunoSEQ multiplex PCR assay. What TCRdb holds here is the immuneACCESS table cut down to in-frame rearrangements. Part of the clones is not present; checked against another copy, under half of the missing clones reflect an unresolved V gene, and the others are unexplained. The sample records approximately 110,000 clones, 65% to 80% of which are singletons. The top ten hold about 4.7% of the sample. For each enrolled patient, mismatch repair deficiency was established using either polymerase chain reaction or immunohistochemistry. Three patients who responded to pembrolizumab therapy underwent TCR sequencing. The phase II trial prospectively tested pembrolizumab PD-1 blockade in advanced mismatch repair-deficient cancers regardless of tissue of origin. Peripheral blood T cell samples were collected serially, before PD-1 blockade began and at several time points afterward. The timing of each blood sample was reported as weeks after the first dose of pembrolizumab.

The germline V gene sets CDR1 to MNHEY and CDR2 to SVGAGI. The CDR3 holds 15 amino acids from the cysteine to the phenylalanine. Just CDR3 DNA is preserved here, 45 bases in frame from base 1. Trimming removed 6 bases from V and 6 bases from J; the gene matches leave 4 bases unexplained. Concerning this clone itself: Which antigen it targets is not known. Base qualities are missing; no much larger clone stands one base away.

Here the chain combines TRBV6-5 and TRBJ2-1, with 14 bases in between that match TRBD2. The origin of this receptor is an adult with mismatch repair-deficient cancer. The specimen comprised peripheral blood, sampled 60 to 65 weeks after starting pembrolizumab. The CDR3 region has the sequence CASSPGTSGSNEQFF. In nucleotides, the sequence is TGTGCCAGCAGCCCCGGGACTAGCGGGAGCAATGAGCAGTTCTTC.